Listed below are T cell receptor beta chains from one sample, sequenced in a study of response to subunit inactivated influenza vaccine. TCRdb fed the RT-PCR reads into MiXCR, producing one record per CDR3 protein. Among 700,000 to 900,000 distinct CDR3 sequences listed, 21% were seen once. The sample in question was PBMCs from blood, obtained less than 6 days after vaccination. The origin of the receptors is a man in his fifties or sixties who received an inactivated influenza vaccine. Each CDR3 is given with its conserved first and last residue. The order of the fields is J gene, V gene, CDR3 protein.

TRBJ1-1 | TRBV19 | CATLKGSLWDTEAFF
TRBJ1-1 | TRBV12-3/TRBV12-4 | CASSYDRARLMNTEAFF
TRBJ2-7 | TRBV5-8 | CASSLQGHLSYEQYF
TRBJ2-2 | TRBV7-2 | CASSGAGRTGELFF
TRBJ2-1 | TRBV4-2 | CASSQVLAGLNEQFF
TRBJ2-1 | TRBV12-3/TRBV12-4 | CASSPGTSSLGEQFF
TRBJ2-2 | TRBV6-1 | CASRRGGDTGELFF
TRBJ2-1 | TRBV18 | CASSPDRATNEQFF
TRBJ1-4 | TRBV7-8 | CASSVNSNEKLFF
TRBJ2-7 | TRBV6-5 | CASSYPSWQGTYEQYF
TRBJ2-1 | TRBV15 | CATSRALGPRGNNEQFF
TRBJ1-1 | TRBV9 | CASSERTGSEAFF
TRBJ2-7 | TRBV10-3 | CAISESGTPYEQYF
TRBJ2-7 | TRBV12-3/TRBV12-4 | CASRASSYEQYF
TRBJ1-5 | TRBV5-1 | CASSLGGASQPQHF
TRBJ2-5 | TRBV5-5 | CASSFLQGHETQYF
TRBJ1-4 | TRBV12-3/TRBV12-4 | CASSTGQGSEKLFF
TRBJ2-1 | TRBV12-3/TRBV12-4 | CASSNLAGGRNEQFF
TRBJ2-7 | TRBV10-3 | CAISRDRGPQYF
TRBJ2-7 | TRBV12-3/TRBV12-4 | CASSLSLPYEQYF
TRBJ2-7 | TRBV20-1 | CSASRRTSGWPPYEQYF
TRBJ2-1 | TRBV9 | CASSATTGGVDGNEQFF
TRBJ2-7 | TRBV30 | CAWASNSEQYF
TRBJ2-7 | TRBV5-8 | CASSSYGGGEQYF
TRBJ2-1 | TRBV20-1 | CSARSGRVGNEQFF
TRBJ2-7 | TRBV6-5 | CASRYRAMDGNEQYF
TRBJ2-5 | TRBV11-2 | CASTLIRGQETQYF
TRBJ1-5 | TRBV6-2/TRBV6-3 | CASTADRPLSQGNQPQHF
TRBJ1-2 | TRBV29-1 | CSVESGVYGYTF
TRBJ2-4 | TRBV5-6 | CASSVGQENIQYF
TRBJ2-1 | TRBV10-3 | CAISEGNEQFF
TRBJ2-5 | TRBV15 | CATSIRNQETQYF
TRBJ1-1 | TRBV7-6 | CASSLGVRGVGTEAFF
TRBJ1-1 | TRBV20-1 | CSARCRHTEAFF
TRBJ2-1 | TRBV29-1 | CSVEDPFPPGGPGNEQFF
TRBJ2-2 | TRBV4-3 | CASSQEGAGTGELFF
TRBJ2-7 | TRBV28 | CASRKGGQGLSYEQYF